This T cell receptor (beta chain) emerged from a study of T cell repertoires in cytomegalovirus infection. Study summary: HLA-B-restricted CMV epitopes that are well studied were used alongside recently identified HLA-C-restricted ones. CMV infection plus the matching HLA type was flagged by public TCR beta signatures.

Worth noting for this clonotype: Antigen: not known. Sequence at one end of the junction differs from germline and may be a read error.

Germline values: CDR1 SGHVS, CDR2 FNYEAQ. The CDR3 is 17 residues long. A single record per CDR3 protein comes from TCRdb applying MiXCR to the reads. The sample holds hundreds of thousands of distinct CDR3 sequences, about 33% seen once. Overall study results and limits: Predominance within the ex vivo response was attributable to HLA-C-restricted CMV-specific TCR beta clonotypes.

This receptor was obtained from a human donor in good health (CMV status not recorded). Some clones in this sample may be carry-over from other donors' samples. The sequences come from cultured CD8+ T cells from PBMCs, collected from culture after CMV antigen stimulation. This chain links TRBV7-6 with TRBJ2-1; D possibly corresponds to TRBD2 (5 bases). Here the CDR3 DNA reads TGTGCCAGCAGCTTACGGGCGGGCCACCAGTCGAGCAATGTGCAGTTCTTC. This translates into CASSLRAGHQSSNVQFF.